Only a few counts were recorded for the clone carrying this T cell receptor beta chain. What it binds is unknown. The data belong to a study of blood T cells in healthy people across ages. Overall study results and limits: Expanded clonotype changes were possibly confounded by unknown donor CMV status. In long-lived donors, naive CD4+ cell counts and diversity exceeded those of aged donors.

With a J-beta primer mix and a sample-barcoded 5' primer, a second PCR ran about 6 to 11 cycles. CDR3-containing paired-end reads numbered at least 3 million in each sample. From the 5' RACE reads, TCRdb called clonotypes with MiXCR, one entry per CDR3 protein. Of 1.5 million or so distinct CDR3 sequences in the sample, roughly 40% were seen once. Germline CDR1 DFQATT, CDR2 SNEGSKA (reference sequence). V lost 2 bases to trimming and J lost 3 bases, with 17 bases between them. CDR3 length: 15 amino acids. Every donor contributed around 10 milliliters of peripheral blood by blood draw. Sequencing used blood. The V call is TRBV20-1, the J call TRBJ2-7, with D perhaps assigned TRBD1 or TRBD2 (6 bases each). The receptor comes from a woman between 18 and 30 years old in good health. CDR3 nucleotides: TGCAGTGCTAGACAAGTCGGGGGCCTACACTACGAGCAGTACTTC. Translation gives CSARQVGGLHYEQYF.